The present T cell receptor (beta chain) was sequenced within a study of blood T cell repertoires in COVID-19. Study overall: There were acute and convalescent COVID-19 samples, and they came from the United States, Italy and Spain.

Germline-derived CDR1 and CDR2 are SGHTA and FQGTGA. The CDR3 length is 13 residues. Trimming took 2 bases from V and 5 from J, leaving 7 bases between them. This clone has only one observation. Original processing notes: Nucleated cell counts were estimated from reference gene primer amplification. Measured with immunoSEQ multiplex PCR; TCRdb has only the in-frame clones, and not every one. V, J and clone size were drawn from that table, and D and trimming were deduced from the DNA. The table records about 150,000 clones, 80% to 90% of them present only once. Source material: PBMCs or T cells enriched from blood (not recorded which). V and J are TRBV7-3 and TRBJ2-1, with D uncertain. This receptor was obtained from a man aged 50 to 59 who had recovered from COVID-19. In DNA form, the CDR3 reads TGTGCCAGCAGCTTATGGAGAAACAATGAGCAGTTCTTC. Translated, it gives CASSLWRNNEQFF.